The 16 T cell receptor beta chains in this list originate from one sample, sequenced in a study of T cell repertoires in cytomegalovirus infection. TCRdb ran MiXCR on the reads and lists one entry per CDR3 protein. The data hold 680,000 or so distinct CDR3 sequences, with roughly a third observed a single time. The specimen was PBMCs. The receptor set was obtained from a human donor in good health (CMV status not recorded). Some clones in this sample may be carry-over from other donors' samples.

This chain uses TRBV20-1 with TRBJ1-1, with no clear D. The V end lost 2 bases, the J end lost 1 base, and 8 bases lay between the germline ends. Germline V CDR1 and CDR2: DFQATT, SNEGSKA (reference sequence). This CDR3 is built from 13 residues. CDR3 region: CSARSFENTEAFF. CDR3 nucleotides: TGCAGTGCTAGAAGTTTTGAGAACACTGAAGCTTTCTTT.

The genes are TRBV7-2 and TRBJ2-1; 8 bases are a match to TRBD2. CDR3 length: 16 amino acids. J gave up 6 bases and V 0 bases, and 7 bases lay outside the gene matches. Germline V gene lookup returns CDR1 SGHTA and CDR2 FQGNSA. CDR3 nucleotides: TGTGCCAGCAGCTTAGCGGAGGGTAGCGGGATCAATGAGCAGTTCTTC. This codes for CASSLAEGSGINEQFF.

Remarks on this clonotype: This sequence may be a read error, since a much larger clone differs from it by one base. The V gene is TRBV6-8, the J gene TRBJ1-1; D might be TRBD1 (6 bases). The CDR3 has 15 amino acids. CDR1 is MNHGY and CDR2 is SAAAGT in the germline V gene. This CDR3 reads CARSGRDNPNTEAFF. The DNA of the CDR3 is TGTGCCCGCAGTGGTAGGGACAACCCGAACACTGAAGCTTTCTTT.

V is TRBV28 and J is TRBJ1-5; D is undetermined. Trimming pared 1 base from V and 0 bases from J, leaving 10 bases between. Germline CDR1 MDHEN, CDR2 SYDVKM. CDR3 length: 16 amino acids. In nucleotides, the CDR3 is TGTGCCAGCAGTTTATACTCGGCATATAGCAATCAGCCCCAGCATTTT. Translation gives CASSLYSAYSNQPQHF.

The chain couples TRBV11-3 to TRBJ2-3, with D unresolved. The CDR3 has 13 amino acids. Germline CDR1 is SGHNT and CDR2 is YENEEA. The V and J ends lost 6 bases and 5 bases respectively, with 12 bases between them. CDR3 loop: CASSPMSQDTQYF. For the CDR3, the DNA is TGTGCCAGCAGTCCCATGAGTCAAGATACGCAGTATTTT.

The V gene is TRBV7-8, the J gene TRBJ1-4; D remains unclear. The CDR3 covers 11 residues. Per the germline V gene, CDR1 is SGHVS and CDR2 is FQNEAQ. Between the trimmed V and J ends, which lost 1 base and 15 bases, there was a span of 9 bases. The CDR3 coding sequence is TGTGCCAGCAGCTTAGGGCCCAGGATGTTTTTT. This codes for CASSLGPRMFF.

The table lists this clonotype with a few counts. The CDR3 spells CASSLSAGGENEQFF. The CDR3 DNA reads TGTGCCAGCAGCTTATCCGCGGGGGGGGAGAATGAGCAGTTCTTC. V usage is TRBV7-2 and J usage is TRBJ2-1, with 9 bases fitting TRBD2. Germline loops: CDR1 SGHTA, CDR2 FQGNSA. This CDR3 is 15 amino acids long. The J segment lost 7 bases and the V segment lost 2 bases, leaving 6 bases of the junction unmatched.

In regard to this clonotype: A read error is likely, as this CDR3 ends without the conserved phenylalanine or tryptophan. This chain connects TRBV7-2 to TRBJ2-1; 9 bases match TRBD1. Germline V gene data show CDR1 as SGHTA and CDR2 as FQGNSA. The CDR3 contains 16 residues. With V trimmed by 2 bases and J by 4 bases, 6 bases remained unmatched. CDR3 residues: CASSLLQGARYNEQFL. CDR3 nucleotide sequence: TGTGCCAGCAGCTTACTACAGGGGGCGCGGTACAATGAGCAGTTCTTA.

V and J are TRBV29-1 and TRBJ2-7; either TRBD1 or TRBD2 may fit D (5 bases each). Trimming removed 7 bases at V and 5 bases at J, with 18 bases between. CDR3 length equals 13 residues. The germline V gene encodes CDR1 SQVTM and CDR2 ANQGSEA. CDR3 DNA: TGCAGCGCCGGTCGTGAGGGGCGGAACGAGCAGTACTTC. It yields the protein CSAGREGRNEQYF.

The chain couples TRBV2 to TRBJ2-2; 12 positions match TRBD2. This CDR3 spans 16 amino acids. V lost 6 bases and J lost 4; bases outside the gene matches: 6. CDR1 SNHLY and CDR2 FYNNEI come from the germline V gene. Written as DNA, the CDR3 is TGTGCCAGCAGGCGACTAGCGGGGGCACCCACCGGGGAGCTGTTTTTT. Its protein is CASRRLAGAPTGELFF.

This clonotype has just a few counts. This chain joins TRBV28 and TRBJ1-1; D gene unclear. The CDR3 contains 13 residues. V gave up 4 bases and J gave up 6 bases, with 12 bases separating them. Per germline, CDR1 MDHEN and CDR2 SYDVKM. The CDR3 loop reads CASSSHDKAEAFF. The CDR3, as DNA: TGTGCCAGCAGTTCACACGACAAGGCTGAAGCTTTCTTT.

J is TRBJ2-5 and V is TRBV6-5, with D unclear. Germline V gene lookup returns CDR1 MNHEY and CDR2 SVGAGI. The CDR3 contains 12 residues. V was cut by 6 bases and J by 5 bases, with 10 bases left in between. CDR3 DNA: TGTGCCAGCAGCTCCACGGTGGAGACCCAGTACTTC. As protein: CASSSTVETQYF.

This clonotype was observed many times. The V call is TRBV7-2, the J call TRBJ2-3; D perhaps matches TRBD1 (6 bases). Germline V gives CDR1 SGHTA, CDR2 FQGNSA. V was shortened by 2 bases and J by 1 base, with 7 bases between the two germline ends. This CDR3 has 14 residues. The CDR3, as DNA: TGTGCCAGCAGCTTAAGACAGGGCACAGATACGCAGTATTTT. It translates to CASSLRQGTDTQYF.

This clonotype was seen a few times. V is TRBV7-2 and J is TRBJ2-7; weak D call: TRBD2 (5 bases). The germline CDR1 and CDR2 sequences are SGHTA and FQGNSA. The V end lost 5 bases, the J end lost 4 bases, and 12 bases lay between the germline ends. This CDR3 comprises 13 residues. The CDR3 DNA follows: TGTGCCAGCAGCAGCATATCGGGGTACGAGCAGTACTTC. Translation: CASSSISGYEQYF.

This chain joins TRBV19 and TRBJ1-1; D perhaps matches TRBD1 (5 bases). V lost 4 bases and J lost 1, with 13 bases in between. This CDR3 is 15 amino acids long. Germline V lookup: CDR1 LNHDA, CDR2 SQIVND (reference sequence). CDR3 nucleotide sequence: TGTGCCAGTAGTACTTACAGACAGAGGAACACTGAAGCTTTCTTT. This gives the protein CASSTYRQRNTEAFF.

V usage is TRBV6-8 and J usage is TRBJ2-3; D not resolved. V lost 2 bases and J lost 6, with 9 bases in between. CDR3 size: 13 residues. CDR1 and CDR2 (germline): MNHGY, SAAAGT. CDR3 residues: CASSYPGADTQYF. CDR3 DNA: TGTGCCAGCAGTTACCCTGGAGCGGATACGCAGTATTTT.